These 7 T cell receptor beta chains share one sample of origin, sequenced in a study of blood T cell repertoires in COVID-19. Sequenced by immunoSEQ multiplex PCR; TCRdb stores in-frame clones only, minus some. The repertoire has fewer than 300,000 clones, roughly 93% of them found once; the top ten carry roughly 2.1%. The material sequenced was PBMCs or T cells enriched from blood (not recorded which). The receptor set was obtained from a woman aged 40-49 years with acute COVID-19.

The V and J genes are TRBV6-5 and TRBJ1-2; 8 bases match TRBD1. Germline CDR1 and CDR2: MNHEY and SVGAGI. The CDR3 runs 14 residues. Trimming took 2 bases from V and 8 from J; bases not matched to a gene: 7. CDR3 sequence reads: CASSYLDRVGGYTF. CDR3 bases: TGTGCCAGCAGTTACCTGGACAGGGTAGGAGGCTACACCTTC.

The chain joins TRBV11-3 to TRBJ2-5; TRBD2 agrees at 7 bases. This CDR3 is built from 18 residues. V gave up 0 bases and J gave up 0 bases; unmatched junction bases: 10. Germline CDR1 and CDR2: SGHNT and YENEEA. The CDR3 spells CASSLDRHLGGYQETQYF. In DNA, the CDR3 is TGTGCCAGCAGCTTAGACCGCCACCTCGGGGGGTACCAAGAGACCCAGTACTTC.

Only one count was recorded for this clone. This chain uses TRBV28 with TRBJ1-4; TRBD1 aligns across 11 bases. The CDR3 runs 15 residues. From germline, CDR1 is MDHEN and CDR2 SYDVKM. V lost 4 bases and J lost 8; bases outside the gene matches: 6. For the CDR3, the DNA is TGTGCCAGCAGTTCGACCGGGACAGGGGGGGAAAAACTGTTTTTT. It specifies CASSSTGTGGEKLFF. The variable domain in full, with the rest retrieved from reference TRBV28 and TRBJ1-4, is DVKVTQSSRYLVKRTGEKVFLECVQDMDHENMFWYRQDPGLGLRLIYFSYDVKMKEKGDIPEGYSVSREKKERFSLILESASTNQTSMYLCASSSTGTGGEKLFFGSGTQLSVL.

The table lists this clone with a count of one. The gene calls are TRBV24-1 and TRBJ1-5, with D possibly matching TRBD1 (5 bases). V lost 3 bases and J 1 base, leaving 12 bases between the germline ends. CDR3 length: 16 amino acids. CDR1 is KGHDR and CDR2 is SFDVKD in the germline V gene. For the CDR3, the DNA is TGTGCCACCAGTGATGGGATCGGGGGAAGCAATCAGCCCCAGCATTTT. It specifies CATSDGIGGSNQPQHF.

This sequence joins TRBV7-2 and TRBJ2-7, with 8 bases fitting TRBD1. V shed 3 bases and J 8 bases; nucleotides not matched to a gene: 15. CDR3 length equals 16 residues. Germline V CDR1 and CDR2: SGHTA, FQGNSA. The CDR3 spells CASSFTLGQGSPQQYF. The CDR3 DNA reads as TGTGCCAGCAGCTTTACCCTCGGACAGGGATCCCCCCAGCAGTACTTC.

The chain links TRBV23-1 to TRBJ1-2; D unresolved. TRBV23-1 is classed as an ORF, of uncertain function. Deletions cut 7 bases from V and 5 bases from J, with 17 bases between. The CDR3 has 14 amino acids. The CDR3 DNA reads as TGCGCCAGCACTACAAGCGGGTTTCCTTATGGCTACACCTTC. It translates to CASTTSGFPYGYTF.

For the CDR3, the DNA is TGTGCCAGCAGTGAAGCCGTATACAGGGCGGTATCCTACGAGCAGTACTTC. It is translated as CASSEAVYRAVSYEQYF. The chain has TRBV6-1 and TRBJ2-7, with a tentative D call TRBD1 (6 bases). Germline V lookup: CDR1 MNHNS, CDR2 SASEGT. V was shortened by 0 bases and J by 1 base, with 16 bases between the two germline ends. This CDR3 is built from 17 residues.